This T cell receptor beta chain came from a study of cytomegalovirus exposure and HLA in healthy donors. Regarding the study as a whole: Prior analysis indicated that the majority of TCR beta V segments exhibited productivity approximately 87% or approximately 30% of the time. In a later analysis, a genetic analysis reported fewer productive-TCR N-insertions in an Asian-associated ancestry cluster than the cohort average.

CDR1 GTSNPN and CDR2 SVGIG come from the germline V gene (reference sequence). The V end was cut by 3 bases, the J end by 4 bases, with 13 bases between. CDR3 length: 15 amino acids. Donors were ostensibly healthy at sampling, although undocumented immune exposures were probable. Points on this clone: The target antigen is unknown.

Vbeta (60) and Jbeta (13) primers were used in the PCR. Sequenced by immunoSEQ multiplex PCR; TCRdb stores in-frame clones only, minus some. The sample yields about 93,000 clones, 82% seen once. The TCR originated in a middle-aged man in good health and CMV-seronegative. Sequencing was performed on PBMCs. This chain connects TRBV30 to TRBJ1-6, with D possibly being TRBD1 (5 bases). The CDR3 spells CAWRSRAWYNSPLHF. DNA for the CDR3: TGTGCCTGGAGGAGCAGGGCTTGGTATAATTCACCCCTCCACTTT.